These T cell receptor beta chains were read from a single sample in a study of T-cell reconstitution after alpha-beta-depleted transplantation in children. TCRdb reanalysed the PCR reads using MiXCR and keeps one entry per CDR3 protein. Altogether about 4,900 distinct CDR3 sequences are present, approximately 24% being singletons, with the ten largest covering over 35%. Material: PBMCs, mostly from graft donor cells, obtained 60 days after TCRalphabeta/CD19-depleted stem cell transplant. The receptors were sampled from a male patient between 2 and 10 years old who had a stem cell transplant for acute lymphoblastic leukemia, so the T cells may come from the graft donor. Each CDR3 is given with its conserved first and last residue. A D gene is named only where the DNA matches it firmly. Not all rows give a size; the values are once, few, many and, for expanded clones, a class.

D: -
V: TRBV7-9
J: TRBJ1-2
size: many
DNA: TGTGCCAGCAGCTTAGAAGGGCTGGGGGCGGCCGGCTACACCTTC
CDR3: CASSLEGLGAAGYTF

D: TRBD2
V: TRBV11-2
J: TRBJ2-1
size: many
DNA: TGTGCCAGCAGCTTTGGGACTAGCGGAGTTGAGCAGTTCTTC
CDR3: CASSFGTSGVEQFF

D: -
V: TRBV3-1
J: TRBJ1-5
size: -
DNA: TGTGCCAGCAGCCAGCAGGGATCTCAGCCCCAGCAGTTT
CDR3: CASSQQGSQPQQF

D: -
V: TRBV12-3/TRBV12-4
J: TRBJ2-7
size: -
DNA: TGTACCTTCTGTTTAGCAGGGTCCTACGAGCAGTACTTC
CDR3: CTFCLAGSYEQYF

D: TRBD2
V: TRBV20-1
J: TRBJ2-5
size: -
DNA: TGCAGTGCCAACCCCGGACTAGCGGGAACGTCAGAGACCCAGTACTTC
CDR3: CSANPGLAGTSETQYF

D: TRBD2
V: TRBV12-3/TRBV12-4
J: TRBJ2-2
size: many
DNA: TGTGCCAGCAGTCGGACCTTGGGACTAGCGGGAGGGCCGAACACCGGGGAGCTGTTTTTT
CDR3: CASSRTLGLAGGPNTGELFF

D: TRBD1
V: TRBV10-3
J: TRBJ2-7
size: many
DNA: TGTGCCACCCGACAGGGGGCACTCGAGCAGTACTTC
CDR3: CATRQGALEQYF

D: TRBD2
V: TRBV7-9
J: TRBJ2-3
size: medium-sized
DNA: TGTGCCAGCAGCTCTTCTTCTAGCGGGAGGGCCTCGAGAGATACGCAGTATTTT
CDR3: CASSSSSSGRASRDTQYF

D: TRBD1
V: TRBV5-1
J: TRBJ1-3
size: many
DNA: TGCGCCAGCAGCTTGGCCTCTTCAGACAGGGCTGGAAACACCATATATTTT
CDR3: CASSLASSDRAGNTIYF

D: -
V: TRBV10-1
J: TRBJ2-1
size: medium-sized
DNA: TGCGCCAGCAGTGTAGCGGAGGACAACAATGAGCAGTTCTTC
CDR3: CASSVAEDNNEQFF

D: -
V: TRBV29-1
J: TRBJ2-7
size: once
DNA: TGCAGCGTTGAAATAGGCTACGAGCAGTACTTC
CDR3: CSVEIGYEQYF

D: -
V: TRBV19
J: TRBJ2-5
size: many
DNA: TGTGCCAGTAGTCAAGACGGCCAAGAGACCCAGTACTTC
CDR3: CASSQDGQETQYF

D: -
V: TRBV27
J: TRBJ2-4
size: many
DNA: TGTGCCAGCAGGGTGTCAGGGGTTGGCATTCAGTACTTC
CDR3: CASRVSGVGIQYF

D: -
V: TRBV29-1
J: TRBJ1-1
size: many
DNA: TGCAGCGTGTCGGCAGGGAACACTGAAGCTTTCTTT
CDR3: CSVSAGNTEAFF

D: TRBD1
V: TRBV28
J: TRBJ2-4
size: many
DNA: TGTGCCAGCAGCTTTCCGGGACAGGGGGATTCACTAGCCAAAAACATTCAGTACTTC
CDR3: CASSFPGQGDSLAKNIQYF

D: -
V: TRBV7-9
J: TRBJ1-1
size: medium-sized
DNA: TGTGCCAGCAGCTTACAGACTGAAGCTTTCTTT
CDR3: CASSLQTEAFF

D: TRBD2
V: TRBV6-1
J: TRBJ2-5
size: many
DNA: TGTGCCAGTAGTAGCGGGAGGGCGAGTGAGACCCAGTACTTC
CDR3: CASSSGRASETQYF

D: TRBD1
V: TRBV29-1
J: TRBJ1-2
size: medium-sized
DNA: TGCAGCGTTGAGAAAGGTGGGACAGGCTATGGCTACACCTTC
CDR3: CSVEKGGTGYGYTF

D: TRBD1
V: TRBV7-9
J: TRBJ1-2
size: many
DNA: TGTGCCAGCAACTTGGGACCGGGACAGGGGGTTAATAAGGGCTACACCTTC
CDR3: CASNLGPGQGVNKGYTF

D: -
V: TRBV6-5
J: TRBJ2-1
size: many
DNA: TGTGCCAGCAGGACTAGCTCCTACAATGAGCAGTTCTTC
CDR3: CASRTSSYNEQFF

D: -
V: TRBV7-9
J: TRBJ1-1
size: medium-sized
DNA: TGTGCCAGCAGCTTAGGGCGAACGGTGGGCACTGAAGCTTTCTTT
CDR3: CASSLGRTVGTEAFF

D: -
V: TRBV20-1
J: TRBJ2-1
size: -
DNA: TGCAGTGCTAGAGTGCAGCGAGGGAAAGCTTACAATGAGCAGTTCTTC
CDR3: CSARVQRGKAYNEQFF

D: TRBD2
V: TRBV6-5
J: TRBJ2-3
size: -
DNA: TGTGCCAGCAGTTACTCTTCATCGGGGGGGAATACGCAGTATTTT
CDR3: CASSYSSSGGNTQYF

D: -
V: TRBV10-2
J: TRBJ2-1
size: medium-sized
DNA: TGCGCCAGCAGTGAGACGGGCTCCTACAATGAGCAGTTCTTC
CDR3: CASSETGSYNEQFF

D: -
V: TRBV7-9
J: TRBJ2-7
size: many
DNA: TGTGCCAGCAGCCCAAAGGGCAGGGATTTGACCTACGAGCAGTACTTC
CDR3: CASSPKGRDLTYEQYF

D: TRBD1
V: TRBV5-1
J: TRBJ2-2
size: medium-sized
DNA: TGCGCCAGCAGCCCGGACAGGGGAATTGACGGGGAGCTGTTTTTT
CDR3: CASSPDRGIDGELFF

D: TRBD1
V: TRBV11-2
J: TRBJ2-5
size: many
DNA: TGTGCCAGCAGACCCGGGACAGCAAGATCTGAAGAGACCCAGTACTTC
CDR3: CASRPGTARSEETQYF

D: -
V: TRBV10-2
J: TRBJ1-4
size: many
DNA: TGCGCCAGCAGTAAAAATCGGCCACGCACCGGGGGTGAAAAACTGTTTTTT
CDR3: CASSKNRPRTGGEKLFF

D: -
V: TRBV9
J: TRBJ2-7
size: many
DNA: TGTGCCAGCAGCGCCCGGGAGGGGGCGCTGGGGGAGCAGTACTTC
CDR3: CASSAREGALGEQYF

D: -
V: TRBV4-1
J: TRBJ1-4
size: many
DNA: TGCGCCAGCAGCCAAGATTATGGCAGGGCGGGTGAAAAACTGTTTTTT
CDR3: CASSQDYGRAGEKLFF

D: -
V: TRBV7-2
J: TRBJ2-1
size: -
DNA: TGTGCCAGCAGCCCCGGGATTAGCTCCTACAATGAGCAGTTCTTC
CDR3: CASSPGISSYNEQFF

D: TRBD2
V: TRBV6-5
J: TRBJ2-1
size: many
DNA: TGTGCCAGCACCCCCCCCGGACTAGCCCACAATGAGCAGTTCTTC
CDR3: CASTPPGLAHNEQFF

D: -
V: TRBV10-1
J: TRBJ1-1
size: many
DNA: TGCGCCAGCAGTGAGTCTGGGTCCCCGGAGAGGGCTTTCTTT
CDR3: CASSESGSPERAFF

D: TRBD2
V: TRBV20-1
J: TRBJ2-3
size: many
DNA: TGCAGTGCTAGAGATCTTCATGCGGGAGGGGCTGATACGCAGTATTTT
CDR3: CSARDLHAGGADTQYF

D: -
V: TRBV5-1
J: TRBJ2-1
size: medium-sized
DNA: TGCGCCAGTAGCCTTGGGGACGCCACATCCTACAATGAGCAGTTCTTC
CDR3: CASSLGDATSYNEQFF

D: -
V: TRBV7-9
J: TRBJ1-1
size: medium-sized
DNA: TGTGCCAGCAGCTTGACAGTGAACACTGAAGCTTTCTTT
CDR3: CASSLTVNTEAFF

D: TRBD1
V: TRBV2
J: TRBJ2-2
size: -
DNA: TGTGCCAGCAGTGGCGGCAGGGGGCAGACCGGGGAGCTGTTTTTT
CDR3: CASSGGRGQTGELFF

D: TRBD1
V: TRBV5-1
J: TRBJ2-1
size: -
DNA: TGCGCCAGCAGGACCGGGACAGGGGACTACAATGAGCAGTTCTTC
CDR3: CASRTGTGDYNEQFF

D: -
V: TRBV5-6
J: TRBJ2-7
size: many
DNA: TGTGCCAGCAGCTTGGCCCCGTTTGGGGGGGCAACCAGCCCCTACGAGCAGTACTTC
CDR3: CASSLAPFGGATSPYEQYF

D: TRBD2
V: TRBV2
J: TRBJ2-1
size: -
DNA: TGTGCCAGCAGTGACCCACAAGGGACTAGCGGTAACAATGAGCAGTTCTTC
CDR3: CASSDPQGTSGNNEQFF

D: -
V: TRBV10-1
J: TRBJ2-7
size: -
DNA: TGCGTTAGCAGTGAGTTCCCCTGGACCGAGCAGTACTTC
CDR3: CVSSEFPWTEQYF

D: TRBD2
V: TRBV7-9
J: TRBJ2-3
size: many
DNA: TGTGCCAGCAGCTTAAGGCTAGCGGCACGCACAGATACGCAGTATTTT
CDR3: CASSLRLAARTDTQYF

D: TRBD1
V: TRBV7-4
J: TRBJ1-2
size: -
DNA: TGTGCCTCCAGCCAGGGGGTCGCATGGAACTATGGCTACACCTTC
CDR3: CASSQGVAWNYGYTF

D: -
V: TRBV5-1
J: TRBJ2-2
size: -
DNA: TGCGCCAGCAGCTCTAGCGCGAACACCGGGGAGCTGTTTTTT
CDR3: CASSSSANTGELFF

D: -
V: TRBV6-1
J: TRBJ2-5
size: -
DNA: TGTGCCAGCAGTGAAGGGTTAAAAGTGGCGGCTGAGACCCAGTACTTC
CDR3: CASSEGLKVAAETQYF

D: -
V: TRBV6-4
J: TRBJ1-5
size: -
DNA: TGTGCCAGCAGTGACCAGGGCGGGAGCAATCAGCCCCAGCATTTT
CDR3: CASSDQGGSNQPQHF

D: -
V: TRBV7-9
J: TRBJ1-1
size: many
DNA: TGTGCCAGCAGCTTATCTTCGCCTATGAACACTGAAGCTTTCTTT
CDR3: CASSLSSPMNTEAFF

D: -
V: TRBV12-5
J: TRBJ2-1
size: -
DNA: TGTGCTAGTGGTTTGCCTGGCTACAATGAGCAGTTCTTC
CDR3: CASGLPGYNEQFF

D: -
V: TRBV11-3
J: TRBJ1-5
size: many
DNA: TGTGCCAGCAGCCCCTCGGGGGGCATGAGTAGCAATCAGCCCCAGCATTTT
CDR3: CASSPSGGMSSNQPQHF

D: -
V: TRBV7-9
J: TRBJ2-3
size: many
DNA: TGTGCCAGCAGCTTCCTTGCTACTAGCACAGATACGCAGTATTTT
CDR3: CASSFLATSTDTQYF

D: -
V: TRBV5-1
J: TRBJ2-3
size: medium-sized
DNA: TGCGCCAGCAGCTGGGGCGAGGGACACACAGATACGCAGTATTTT
CDR3: CASSWGEGHTDTQYF

D: TRBD2
V: TRBV7-8
J: TRBJ2-3
size: many
DNA: TGTGCCAGCAGCTTGGTGGCGGGAGACGCAGATACGCAGTATTTT
CDR3: CASSLVAGDADTQYF

D: TRBD1
V: TRBV5-1
J: TRBJ2-7
size: many
DNA: TGCGCCAGCAGCTTGGTCGGGACAGGCTACTACGAGCAGTACTTC
CDR3: CASSLVGTGYYEQYF

D: TRBD2
V: TRBV6-2/TRBV6-3
J: TRBJ2-3
size: -
DNA: TGTGCCAGCATACTAGCGGGAACGGATACGCAGTATTTT
CDR3: CASILAGTDTQYF